Listed here is a single T cell receptor (beta chain). The antigen this receptor binds is unknown. Base qualities are missing; no much larger clone stands one base away. The data stem from a study of blood T cell repertoires in COVID-19 (dated by TCRdb to 2019 to 2021). Context from the whole study: Samples covering the acute and convalescent phases of COVID-19 were provided by collaborators in the United States, Italy and Spain. Subjects who had been exposed to COVID-19, were actively infected with it, or had recovered from it provided the deeply sampled blood TCRbeta repertoires that made up the dataset. The samples were drawn from the first 160 participants of the ongoing ImmuneRACE study and from about 1,200 subjects provided by 6 global collaborators. The material from the prospective study consisted of cDNA or gDNA derived from T cells, B-cell-depleted T cells, or PBMCs. Where available, HLA class I and class II types were taken from metadata supplied by the sample provider and were not determined by assay-based typing. A freely available public database, intended as a resource for researchers studying the immune response to SARS-CoV-2, is where the repertoires were released. Nearly every sample came with metadata listing a de-identified subject ID, COVID-19 status, age in years and sex. Broad study findings and their caveats: The quantity of clinical and demographic metadata differed by source and by participant and was supplied without curation.

The collaborating institutions used their own protocols to collect whole blood in K2EDTA tubes. Collaborator samples were shipped for TCRbeta analysis as frozen whole blood, isolated PBMCs, or DNA extracted from either sample type. The immunoSEQ Assay, a bias-controlled multiplex PCR, was used to amplify TCRbeta CDR3 regions from genomic DNA. In the authors' own workflow: The number of nucleated cells in each sample was estimated by amplification of reference gene primers within the assay. Sequence reads were collapsed and filtered to measure the absolute abundance of every unique TCRbeta CDR3 rearrangement. For each sample, productive Simpson clonality was calculated as the square root of Simpson's diversity index over productive rearrangements. This immuneACCESS table, as held by TCRdb, lists in-frame sequences with V and J called but not all clones. Of the missing ones, under half trace to an unresolved V gene in checked studies; the others have no known cause. V, J and clone size are those of that table, while D and trimming were read from the DNA. This sample lists a few hundred thousand clones; roughly 88% were detected once. The ten largest clones represent 9% to 15% of the sample.

The CDR3 spans 16 residues, from the cysteine through the phenylalanine. Of all the DNA, just the CDR3 is kept, 48 bases in frame from base 1. V is trimmed back by 5 bases and J by 1 base, and the junction contains 6 bases that no gene match accounts for. CDR1 and CDR2 were assigned from the germline V gene (reference sequence) as MNHEY and SMNVEV. The sequence links TRBV27 to TRBJ2-3; 10 central bases correspond to TRBD1. Sequenced input: peripheral blood. The source of this sequence is an elderly man with acute or convalescent COVID-19. The nucleotide sequence reads TGTGCCAGCAGTGTCGACAGGGGGCCCCGCACAGATACGCAGTATTTT. Its amino acids are CASSVDRGPRTDTQYF.